Shown below are 6 T cell receptor beta chains from a single sample sequenced in a study of a mutant IDH1 vaccine in newly diagnosed glioma. The table came from immunoSEQ multiplex PCR; TCRdb's copy has only in-frame clones and leaves some out. The sample yields 35,000 to 40,000 clones, roughly 92% seen once. Described time point: baseline, week 1 (first vaccination visit). This sample's treatment: pre-vaccination baseline after standard-of-care therapy. Sequencing was performed on PBMCs, taken from a glioma patient treated with radiotherapy, temozolomide or both. These receptors were taken from a man between 18 and 29 years old with glioma.

V and J are TRBV6-6 and TRBJ1-2; perhaps TRBD1 as D (5 bases). The CDR3 totals 13 residues. Trimming shortened V by 8 bases and J by 1 base, and 11 bases separated the two germline ends. Germline CDR1 MNHNY, CDR2 SVGAGI (reference sequence). The CDR3 DNA reads as TGTGCCAGCGGTTCAGACAGTAACTATGGCTACACCTTC. Its translation is CASGSDSNYGYTF.

The chain combines TRBV6-6 with TRBJ1-2; 7 bases map to TRBD1. This CDR3 contains 12 residues. CDR1 and CDR2 from the germline V gene are MNHNY and SVGAGI (reference sequence). The junction had 5 bases not matched to a gene; V was cut back by 6 bases and J by 7 bases. The CDR3 protein is CASSSGGVGYTF. CDR3 coding DNA: TGTGCCAGCAGCTCAGGGGGTGTTGGCTACACCTTC.

The chain joins TRBV19 to TRBJ2-5, with D unresolved. This CDR3 contains 15 residues. Germline assignment: CDR1 LNHDA and CDR2 SQIVND (reference sequence). Trimming removed 0 bases from V and 2 bases from J, with 10 bases in between. The CDR3 reads CASSIDPLGQETQYF. CDR3 sequence (DNA): TGTGCCAGTAGTATAGATCCCCTTGGGCAAGAGACCCAGTACTTC.

The V and J genes are TRBV5-5 and TRBJ2-3; TRBD1 matches at 7 bases. V was clipped by 4 bases and J by 1 base; unmatched bases: 3. Germline V gene lookup returns CDR1 SGHKS and CDR2 YYEKEE (reference sequence). This CDR3 has 14 residues. CDR3 loop: CASSMGQRTDTQYF. DNA for the CDR3: TGTGCCAGCAGCATGGGACAGCGCACAGATACGCAGTATTTT.

The chain combines TRBV4-2 with TRBJ2-1; D is undetermined. CDR3 length equals 12 residues. Per the germline V gene, CDR1 is LGHNA and CDR2 is YNFKEQ. The V gene lost 0 bases and the J gene lost 8 bases, with 5 bases spanning the gap. CDR3 region: CASSQDHDEQFF. As DNA, the CDR3 is TGTGCCAGCAGCCAAGATCACGATGAGCAGTTCTTC.

The rearrangement joins TRBV10-2 to TRBJ1-1; D is perhaps TRBD1 (5 bases). CDR3 size: 13 residues. Trimming removed 3 bases at V and 5 bases at J, with 10 bases between. Germline lookup yields CDR1 WSHSY and CDR2 SAAADI. The CDR3 sequence is CASSDRVRTEAFF. The CDR3 DNA sequence: TGCGCCAGCAGTGACAGGGTCCGGACTGAAGCTTTCTTT.